This T cell receptor (beta chain) was recorded in a study of OX40 agonist ivuxolimab in advanced cancers. The CDR3 runs 12 residues. V was pared by 4 bases and J by 9 bases, with 13 bases between. In germline, CDR1 is SGHRS, CDR2 YFSETQ. Data came from immunoSEQ multiplex PCR; TCRdb stores just in-frame clones and leaves some out. The sample has some 80,000 clones; just over 85% are singletons. The rearrangement uses TRBV5-1 and TRBJ1-2; D might be TRBD1 (6 bases). The sample consisted of CD4+ or CD8+ T cells sorted from blood, taken in a trial of the OX40 agonist ivuxolimab. This TCR was sampled from an adult with an advanced solid tumor such as melanoma, head and neck, liver or kidney cancer. The DNA for the CDR3 is TGCGCCAGCAGCGATGAGGGGGGAAGCTACACCTTC. This codes for CASSDEGGSYTF.